A few counts support the clone carrying this TCR beta chain. Its antigen is currently unknown. The data belong to a study of beta chain features in type 1 diabetes. Broader study findings: Patients and controls would be equally affected if PCR favored shorter templates. Type 1 diabetes patients showed a moderate but significant shortening of TCRB CDR3s in all four CD4+ subsets.

This CDR3 comprises 14 residues. Germline V lookup: CDR1 SGHTA, CDR2 FQGNSA. V lost 2 bases to trimming and J lost 0 bases, with 7 bases between them. The study reverse transcribed the entire isolated RNA, so it sequenced expressed TCRB transcripts. Clones were sequenced by immunoSEQ multiplex PCR, and TCRdb holds only the in-frame ones, with some missing. The table includes over 300,000 clones, approximately 9.9% detected once. The rearrangement links TRBV7-2 to TRBJ2-5; a possible D gene is TRBD1 (6 bases). The sequence derives from a man aged 25-45 years with type 1 diabetes. Sequenced material: central memory CD4+ T cells from blood. CDR3 nucleotides: TGTGCCAGCAGCTTACAGGGGAACCAAGAGACCCAGTACTTC. This sequence encodes CASSLQGNQETQYF.